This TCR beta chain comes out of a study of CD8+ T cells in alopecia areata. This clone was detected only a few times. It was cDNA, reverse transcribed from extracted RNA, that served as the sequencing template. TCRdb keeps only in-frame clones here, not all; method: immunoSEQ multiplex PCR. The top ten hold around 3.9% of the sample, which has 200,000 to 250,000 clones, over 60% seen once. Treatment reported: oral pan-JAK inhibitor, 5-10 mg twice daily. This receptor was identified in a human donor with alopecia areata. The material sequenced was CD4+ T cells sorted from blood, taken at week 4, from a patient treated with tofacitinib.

The CDR3 loop reads CAISERQGARSPLHF. CDR3 coding DNA: TGTGCCATCAGTGAGCGGCAGGGGGCTCGTTCACCCCTCCACTTT. The chain carries TRBV10-3 and TRBJ1-6; 8 nucleotides agree with TRBD1. In germline, CDR1 is ENHRY, CDR2 SYGVKD. Losses at the gene ends were 2 bases for V and 9 bases for J; bases not matched to a gene: 6. The CDR3 length is 15 residues.